This is a list of T cell receptor beta chains from one sample in a study of blood T cells in healthy people across ages. TCRdb redid the calling of the 5' RACE reads with MiXCR, one entry per CDR3 protein. The sample carries some 780,000 distinct CDR3 sequences, 56% recorded once. The sample was blood. The origin of the receptors is a middle-aged man in good health. Both conserved end residues are part of each CDR3. D genes are given only for firm matches. Clone size is not always given. Where it is, it says once, few, many or a class for expanded clones.

>-|-|TRBJ1-5|TRBV15
TGTGCCACCAGCAGTCCCCCGGCCTTGAGCAATCAGCCCCAGCATTTT
CATSSPPALSNQPQHF
>-|few|TRBJ2-3|TRBV7-2
TGTGCCAGCAGCGGTCCCCTCCCCACAGATACGCAGTATTTT
CASSGPLPTDTQYF
>TRBD2|few|TRBJ2-7|TRBV20-1
TGCAGTGCTAGATCGCTAGCGGGGTACTACGAGCAGTACTTC
CSARSLAGYYEQYF
>TRBD1|few|TRBJ2-7|TRBV13
TGTGCCAGCAGCTTGAGACAGGGGAACTACGAGCAGTACTTC
CASSLRQGNYEQYF
>-|once|TRBJ1-5|TRBV4-3
TGCGCCAGCAGCCAAGCCTCGAGGGGTCAGCCCCAGCATTTT
CASSQASRGQPQHF
>-|-|TRBJ2-1|TRBV5-5
TGTGCCAGCAGCTTGACCTCAACCTTTTTGATCGATGAGCAGTTCTTC
CASSLTSTFLIDEQFF
>-|-|TRBJ1-5|TRBV6-2/TRBV6-3
TGTGCCAGCAGTTACGAGTCGAGACAGGCTATCAATCAGCCCCAGCATTTT
CASSYESRQAINQPQHF
>TRBD1|-|TRBJ2-3|TRBV28
TGTGCCAGCAGTCTAGACAGGGAATGGTCGGATACGCAGTATTTT
CASSLDREWSDTQYF
>-|-|TRBJ2-5|TRBV29-1
TGCAGCGCTAGGGAGGAGGGCCCCTACAATGAGCAGTACTTC
CSAREEGPYNEQYF
>TRBD2|-|TRBJ2-3|TRBV4-3
TGCGCCAGCAGCCAAGAGCAGACTAGCGGGAGGTGGGACACAGATACGCAGTATTTT
CASSQEQTSGRWDTDTQYF
>-|once|TRBJ2-7|TRBV11-3
TGTGCCAGCAGCTTAAGTGTGCAGGAGGACTACGAGCAGTACTTC
CASSLSVQEDYEQYF
>TRBD1|-|TRBJ2-3|TRBV6-2/TRBV6-3
TGTGCCAGCAGATTTGCCGGGACAGGGGGCGTCCGAAAGGATACGCAGTATTTT
CASRFAGTGGVRKDTQYF
>-|few|TRBJ2-2|TRBV4-2
TGTGCCAGCAGCCAAGTCGGGGAGCTGTTTTTT
CASSQVGELFF
>-|once|TRBJ1-2|TRBV27
TGTGCCACATTTGGAGAGGGCCGATATGGCTACACCTTC
CATFGEGRYGYTF
>TRBD2|-|TRBJ2-7|TRBV12-3/TRBV12-4
TGTGCCAGCAGCGGGACCGGGACTAGCGTAAACGAGCAGTACTTC
CASSGTGTSVNEQYF
>TRBD1|-|TRBJ2-5|TRBV10-2
TGCGCCAGCAGAGCTAACAGGGGTTGGGGAGAGACCCAGTACTTC
CASRANRGWGETQYF
>-|-|TRBJ1-2|TRBV5-1
TGCGCCAGCAGCTTGGACCTATTACGTGTTCAGGGGAGCAGCGACTATGGCTACACCTTC
CASSLDLLRVQGSSDYGYTF
>-|few|TRBJ2-7|TRBV20-1
TGCAGTGCGTGGGGGACGGTCTCCTACGAGCAGTACTTC
CSAWGTVSYEQYF
>-|-|TRBJ2-5|TRBV12-5
TGTGCTAGTGGCCCCATCGTAAAGGGGATAGAGACCCAGTACTTC
CASGPIVKGIETQYF
>TRBD2|-|TRBJ2-3|TRBV12-3/TRBV12-4
TGTGCCAGCAGTTTGACTAGCGGGGGGGGGCGAGCTACGCAGTATTTT
CASSLTSGGGRATQYF
>TRBD1|many|TRBJ2-1|TRBV24-1
TGTGCCACCAGTGATACGACCCCCGACAGGGGCTCCTACAATGAGCAGTTCTTC
CATSDTTPDRGSYNEQFF
>TRBD1|-|TRBJ2-2|TRBV6-5
TGTGCCAGCAGTACAGGGGTCGGGTTAGCGGGGGAGCTGTTTTTT
CASSTGVGLAGELFF
>-|few|TRBJ2-3|TRBV11-2
TGTGCCAGCAGCTTTGAGGGCCTAAGCACAGATACGCAGTATTTT
CASSFEGLSTDTQYF
>TRBD1|many|TRBJ1-1|TRBV27
TGTGCCAGCAGTCTAAGACAGGGTCTCGGAGCTTTCTTT
CASSLRQGLGAFF
>-|few|TRBJ2-2|TRBV28
TGTGCCAGCAGTTTAAGTGGGGGTGGCAACACCGGGGAGCTGTTTTTT
CASSLSGGGNTGELFF
>-|-|TRBJ2-7|TRBV27
TGTGCCAGCAGTCCGATGCCGGGAGTAGCCCCTCAAGACGAGCAGTACTTC
CASSPMPGVAPQDEQYF
>TRBD2|-|TRBJ2-5|TRBV11-2
TGTGCCAGCAGCCCGAGGCTAGCGGGTAGTAGCGATGAGCAGTACTTC
CASSPRLAGSSDEQYF
>TRBD2|-|TRBJ2-3|TRBV6-1
TGTGCCAGCACCCCAAGGGGGACTAGCGGGGGAAATTGGGATACGCAGTATTTT
CASTPRGTSGGNWDTQYF
>-|-|TRBJ2-7|TRBV29-1
TGCAGCGTTGAGGGGCTCGGCTCCTACGAGCAGTACTTC
CSVEGLGSYEQYF